This is a list of T cell receptor beta chains from one sample in a study of OX40 agonist ivuxolimab in advanced cancers. Clones were sequenced by immunoSEQ multiplex PCR, and TCRdb holds only the in-frame ones, with some missing. This sample has around 67,000 clones, with approximately 84% found just once. The sample in question was CD4+ or CD8+ T cells sorted from blood, obtained in a trial of the OX40 agonist ivuxolimab. These receptors originate from an adult with an advanced solid tumor such as melanoma, head and neck, liver or kidney cancer. Both conserved end residues are part of each CDR3. D genes are given only for firm matches. Clone size appears in some rows only: once, few, many, or a class for an expanded clone.

V	size	D	J	CDR3	DNA
TRBV9	-	-	TRBJ2-6	CASSVGGSGANVLTF	TGTGCCAGCAGCGTAGGGGGATCTGGGGCCAACGTCCTGACTTTC
TRBV6-5	medium-sized	-	TRBJ1-6	CASRQESYNSPLHF	TGTGCCAGCAGACAGGAGTCCTATAATTCACCCCTCCACTTT
TRBV18	-	TRBD2	TRBJ2-1	CASSPPSGRGNEQFF	TGTGCCAGCTCACCACCGAGCGGGAGGGGGAATGAGCAGTTCTTC
TRBV4-2	-	-	TRBJ1-1	CASSQPRVEDTEAFF	TGTGCCAGCAGCCAACCCAGGGTGGAGGACACTGAAGCTTTCTTT
TRBV5-1	few	-	TRBJ2-5	CASSLVGVDQETQYF	TGCGCCAGCAGCTTGGTGGGAGTCGATCAAGAGACCCAGTACTTC
TRBV2	-	-	TRBJ1-1	CASSTEDTEAFF	TGTGCCAGCAGCACAGAGGACACTGAAGCTTTCTTT
TRBV11-3	once	TRBD1	TRBJ2-2	CASSFQGATGELFF	TGTGCCAGCAGCTTCCAGGGGGCGACCGGGGAGCTGTTTTTT
TRBV2	-	TRBD2	TRBJ2-5	CASRPGLAGGTQYF	TGTGCCAGCAGACCCGGACTAGCGGGAGGGACCCAGTACTTC
TRBV7-9	-	-	TRBJ1-1	CASSLALGDPDTEAFF	TGTGCCAGCAGCTTAGCGTTAGGGGACCCAGACACTGAAGCTTTCTTT
TRBV19	-	-	TRBJ2-7	CASSRPGSYEQYF	TGTGCCAGTAGCCGCCCGGGGTCCTACGAGCAGTACTTC
TRBV25-1	-	-	TRBJ2-7	CASSASDGIRSTEQYF	TGTGCCAGCAGTGCATCCGACGGGATTCGTTCCACCGAGCAGTACTTC
TRBV19	-	TRBD2	TRBJ2-1	CASSIGGGNRGEQFF	TGTGCCAGTAGTATAGGGGGAGGGAACCGGGGTGAGCAGTTCTTC
TRBV29-1	-	TRBD1	TRBJ1-2	CSVAWYRGRGGYTF	TGCAGCGTTGCTTGGTACAGGGGGCGCGGAGGCTACACCTTC
TRBV10-3	-	TRBD1	TRBJ1-5	CAISERQGVSNQPQHF	TGTGCCATCAGTGAAAGACAGGGGGTAAGCAATCAGCCCCAGCATTTT
TRBV30	few	-	TRBJ1-2	CAWITPESGYTF	TGTGCCTGGATTACCCCAGAGTCCGGCTACACCTTC
TRBV18	few	-	TRBJ1-2	CASSANEAGYTF	TGTGCCAGCTCGGCTAACGAGGCTGGCTACACCTTC
TRBV18	-	-	TRBJ2-7	CASSTGASSYEQYF	TGTGCCAGCTCAACCGGGGCCAGCTCCTACGAGCAGTACTTC
TRBV5-1	once	-	TRBJ2-2	CASSQDTNTGELFF	TGCGCCAGCAGCCAAGATACGAACACCGGGGAGCTGTTTTTT
TRBV5-8	-	-	TRBJ1-2	CASSLEAGGYGYTF	TGTGCCAGCAGCTTGGAGGCTGGAGGCTATGGCTACACCTTC
TRBV6-1	-	-	TRBJ1-1	CASNRVMNTEAFF	TGTGCCAGTAACAGGGTAATGAACACTGAAGCTTTCTTT
TRBV6-4	-	TRBD2	TRBJ2-7	CASSPTGSGSSEQYF	TGTGCCAGCAGCCCAACGGGTAGCGGGAGCAGCGAGCAGTACTTC
TRBV5-1	-	TRBD1	TRBJ2-7	CASSQPQGQVNYEQYF	TGCGCCAGCAGCCAACCCCAGGGACAGGTCAACTACGAGCAGTACTTC
TRBV28	-	TRBD2	TRBJ2-1	CASSTILLAGVYNEQFF	TGTGCCAGCAGTACCATACTCCTCGCGGGGGTCTACAATGAGCAGTTCTTC
TRBV7-2	-	-	TRBJ1-2	CASSLLRGASYGYTF	TGTGCCAGCAGCTTACTTCGGGGGGCAAGCTATGGCTACACCTTC
TRBV9	-	-	TRBJ2-7	CASNAGTPTYEQYF	TGTGCCAGCAACGCCGGGACGCCAACCTACGAGCAGTACTTC
TRBV5-1	-	TRBD2	TRBJ2-7	CASSRGWGSGRFYEQYF	TGCGCCAGCAGCCGGGGATGGGGTAGCGGGAGATTCTACGAGCAGTACTTC
TRBV2	-	-	TRBJ2-5	CASTSRETQYF	TGTGCCAGCACCTCAAGGGAGACCCAGTACTTC
TRBV7-3	-	TRBD2	TRBJ2-3	CASTPGLAGDTQYF	TGTGCCAGCACCCCGGGACTAGCAGGTGATACGCAGTATTTT
TRBV6-5	-	-	TRBJ2-7	CASSTGSYEQYF	TGTGCCAGCAGTACAGGATCCTACGAGCAGTACTTC
TRBV6-1	-	TRBD2	TRBJ2-1	CASSPTSGGAYEQFF	TGTGCCAGCAGTCCAACTAGCGGGGGGGCCTATGAGCAGTTCTTC
TRBV2	-	-	TRBJ2-3	CASRPLGTDTQYF	TGTGCCAGCAGACCTCTGGGTACAGATACGCAGTATTTT